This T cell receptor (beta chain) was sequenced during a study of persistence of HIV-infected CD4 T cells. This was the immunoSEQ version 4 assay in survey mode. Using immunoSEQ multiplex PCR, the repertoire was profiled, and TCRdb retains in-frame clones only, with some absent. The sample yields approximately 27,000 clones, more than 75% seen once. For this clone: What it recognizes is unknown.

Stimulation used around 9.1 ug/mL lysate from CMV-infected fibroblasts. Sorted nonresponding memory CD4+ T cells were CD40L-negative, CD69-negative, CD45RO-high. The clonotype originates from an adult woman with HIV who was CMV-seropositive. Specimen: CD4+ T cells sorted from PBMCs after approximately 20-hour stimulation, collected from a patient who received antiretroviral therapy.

The CDR3 DNA reads as TGTGCCAGCAGCCGGAGGGCCAGCGACTATGGCTACACCTTC. This translates into CASSRRASDYGYTF. The chain is built from TRBV14 and TRBJ1-2; unclear D gene. The CDR3 has 14 residues. Germline CDR1 SGHDN, CDR2 FVKESK. Trimming shortened V by 4 bases and J by 3 bases, and 12 bases separated the two germline ends.